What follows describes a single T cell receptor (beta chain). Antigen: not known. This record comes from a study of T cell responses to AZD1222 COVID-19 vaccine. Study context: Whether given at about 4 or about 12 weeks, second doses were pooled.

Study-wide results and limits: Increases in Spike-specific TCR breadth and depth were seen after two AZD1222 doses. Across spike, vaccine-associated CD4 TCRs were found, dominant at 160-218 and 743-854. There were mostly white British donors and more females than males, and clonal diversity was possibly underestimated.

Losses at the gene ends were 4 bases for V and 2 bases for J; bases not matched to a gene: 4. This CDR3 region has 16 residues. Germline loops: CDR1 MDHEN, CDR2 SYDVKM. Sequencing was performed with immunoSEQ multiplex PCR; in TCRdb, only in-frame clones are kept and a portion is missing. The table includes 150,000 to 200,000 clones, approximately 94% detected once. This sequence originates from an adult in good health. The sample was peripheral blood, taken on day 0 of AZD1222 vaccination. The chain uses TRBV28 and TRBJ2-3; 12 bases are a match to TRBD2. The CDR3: CASSYGLAGPTDTQYF. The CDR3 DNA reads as TGTGCCAGCAGTTACGGACTAGCGGGACCCACAGATACGCAGTATTTT.